This TCR beta chain comes out of a study of T cells in Graves' hyperthyroidism and ophthalmopathy. Study-level findings and limits: Blood also held most thyroid clonotypes expanded beyond 0.001.

Using RNA transcripts as the source, TCR beta CDR3 regions were amplified. The primer set for the first-round RT-PCR of the TCR CDR3 was HTBI. TCRdb analysed the multiplex PCR reads with MiXCR anew, one entry per CDR3 protein. The repertoire holds approximately 640,000 distinct CDR3 sequences, with 16% as singletons. The CDR3 spans 12 residues. V was pared by 5 bases and J by 2 bases, with 4 bases between. Germline V gives CDR1 SNHLY, CDR2 FYNNEI. In this sample, this clonotype turned up many times. The antigen remains unidentified. PBMCs were collected from an approximately 10 ml volume of fresh peripheral blood.

The clonotype originates from a woman aged 30 to 39 with Graves' hyperthyroidism. V and J are TRBV2 and TRBJ1-5; D is unclear. What was sequenced was blood. The CDR3 DNA reads TGTGCCAGCAGTAGGGGCAATCAGCCCCAGCATTTT. Amino acid sequence: CASSRGNQPQHF.